This passage covers 5 T cell receptor beta chains from one sample sequenced in a study of T cells in Graves' hyperthyroidism and ophthalmopathy. The TCR beta CDR3 regions underwent amplification using RNA transcripts as the source. The TCR CDR3 was amplified in a first-round RT-PCR using the HTBI primer set. TCRdb re-called the multiplex PCR reads through MiXCR, storing one row per CDR3 protein. The sample yields 490,000 or so distinct CDR3 sequences, about 20% seen once. The material sequenced was blood. These receptors were obtained from a woman aged 70 to 79 with Graves' ophthalmopathy.

This clonotype was found a few times. The chain couples TRBV10-3 to TRBJ1-5, with D tentatively TRBD1 (5 bases). Germline V gene data show CDR1 as ENHRY and CDR2 as SYGVKD. The CDR3 consists of 13 residues. Between the trimmed V and J ends, which lost 3 bases and 6 bases, there was a span of 9 bases. The CDR3 DNA sequence: TGTGCCATCAGTGACAGGGTGGGTCAGCCCCAGCATTTT. Residues: CAISDRVGQPQHF.

The chain carries TRBV20-1 and TRBJ2-2; no clear D. V dropped 3 bases and J dropped 1 base, with 12 bases sitting between them. Germline CDR1 DFQATT, CDR2 SNEGSKA (reference sequence). The CDR3 is 15 residues long. CDR3 nucleotide sequence: TGCAGTGCTAGTCGGCTAGGCTTGAACACCGGGGAGCTGTTTTTT. It translates to CSASRLGLNTGELFF.

Only a few counts were recorded for this clonotype. This chain links TRBV6-1 with TRBJ2-3; D is unclear. This CDR3 comprises 16 residues. The V end was cut by 3 bases, the J end by 2 bases, with 15 bases between. Germline CDR1 MNHNS, CDR2 SASEGT. The CDR3 nucleotides are TGTGCCAGCAGTGAGGCCTATGGATCAGCCACAGATACGCAGTATTTT. Protein: CASSEAYGSATDTQYF.

V is TRBV12-5 and J is TRBJ2-7; no clear D. Trimming left V 6 bases short and J 5 bases short, with 11 bases between. Looked up from germline, CDR1 is LGHNT and CDR2 is FRNRAP. This CDR3 has 12 residues. CDR3 residues: CASGPLPHEQYF. CDR3 nucleotides: TGTGCTAGTGGCCCCCTTCCGCACGAGCAGTACTTC.

This clonotype showed up just a few times. The genes are TRBV18 and TRBJ2-3; TRBD2 matches at 9 bases. Trimming took 1 base from V and 5 from J; bases not matched to a gene: 7. The CDR3 runs to 16 residues. The germline gives CDR1 KGHSH, CDR2 LQKENI. CDR3 sequence reads: CASSPLLAGVGDTQYF. CDR3 DNA sequence: TGTGCCAGCTCACCACTCTTAGCGGGAGTGGGAGATACGCAGTATTTT.